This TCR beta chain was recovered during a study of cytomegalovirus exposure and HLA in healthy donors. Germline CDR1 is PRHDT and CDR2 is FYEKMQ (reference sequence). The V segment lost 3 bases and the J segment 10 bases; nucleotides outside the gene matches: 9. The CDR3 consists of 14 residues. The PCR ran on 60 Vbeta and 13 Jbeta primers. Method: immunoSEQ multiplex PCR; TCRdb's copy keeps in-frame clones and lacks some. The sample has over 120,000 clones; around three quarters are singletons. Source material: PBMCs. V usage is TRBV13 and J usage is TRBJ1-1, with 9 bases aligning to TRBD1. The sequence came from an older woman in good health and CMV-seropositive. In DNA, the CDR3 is TGTGCCAGCAGCTTCCCGACAGGGGGTTCATCAGCTTTCTTT. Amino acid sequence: CASSFPTGGSSAFF. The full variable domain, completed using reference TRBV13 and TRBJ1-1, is AAGVIQSPRHLIKEKRETATLKCYPIPRHDTVYWYQQGPGQDPQFLISFYEKMQSDKGSIPDRFSAQQFSDYHSELNMSSLELGDSALYFCASSFPTGGSSAFFGQGTRLTVV.